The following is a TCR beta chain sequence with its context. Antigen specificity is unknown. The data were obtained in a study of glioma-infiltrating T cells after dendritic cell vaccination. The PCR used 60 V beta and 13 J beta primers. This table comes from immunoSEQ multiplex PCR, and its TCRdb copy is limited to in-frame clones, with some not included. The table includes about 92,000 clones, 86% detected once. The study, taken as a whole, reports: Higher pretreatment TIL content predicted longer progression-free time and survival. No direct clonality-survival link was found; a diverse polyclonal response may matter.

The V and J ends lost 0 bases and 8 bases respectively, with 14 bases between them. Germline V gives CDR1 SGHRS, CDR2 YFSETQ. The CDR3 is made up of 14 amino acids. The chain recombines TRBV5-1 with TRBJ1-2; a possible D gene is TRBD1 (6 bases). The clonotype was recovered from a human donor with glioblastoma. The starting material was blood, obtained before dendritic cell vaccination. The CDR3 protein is CASSLAQDRYGYTF. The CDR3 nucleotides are TGCGCCAGCAGCTTGGCACAGGACAGATACGGCTACACCTTC.